The next 26 T cell receptor beta chains were all read from a single sample in a study of shared clonotypes between healthy human individuals. The protocol was immunoSEQ multiplex PCR, while the TCRdb copy is restricted to in-frame clones and leaves out a portion. The data hold 2 million to 2.5 million clones, with roughly 95% observed a single time. Sequences were obtained from naive CD4+ T cells sorted from blood. Regarding subset: CD45RA+ positively selected. The receptors shown here come from a man in his late teens or twenties in good health.

This clone was counted a single time. The chain links TRBV18 to TRBJ2-5; 8 bases map to TRBD1. With 4 bases clipped from V and 1 base from J, the junction kept 2 bases outside the gene matches. This CDR3 has 14 amino acids. Germline lookup yields CDR1 KGHSH and CDR2 LQKENI. The CDR3 DNA sequence: TGTGCCAGCTCACTCACAGGGGGCCAAGAGACCCAGTACTTC. Protein product: CASSLTGGQETQYF.

The chain combines TRBV29-1 with TRBJ2-3; 7 bases are a match to TRBD2. Germline CDR1 and CDR2: SQVTM and ANQGSEA. Trimming at V came to 4 bases and at J to 5 bases, leaving 6 bases not matched to a gene. The length of the CDR3 is 13 residues. The CDR3 nucleotides are TGCAGCGTTGGAAGAGGGAGGGGAGATACGCAGTATTTT. It translates to CSVGRGRGDTQYF.

The chain has TRBV10-1 and TRBJ2-7; 12 nucleotides align to TRBD1. Germline V gives CDR1 WNHNN, CDR2 SYGVQD (reference sequence). V dropped 7 bases and J dropped 4; count of bases not matched to a gene: 5. The CDR3 consists of 14 residues. The CDR3 DNA reads TGCGCCAGCAACCCGGGACAGGGGGCTTACGAGCAGTACTTC. Its translation is CASNPGQGAYEQYF.

The rearrangement joins TRBV30 to TRBJ1-5; possible D gene TRBD1, 5 bases. The V end lost 5 bases, the J end lost 3 bases, and 17 bases lay between the germline ends. The V gene's germline CDR1 is GTSNPN and CDR2 SVGIG (reference sequence). This CDR3 is built from 15 residues. The CDR3 nucleotides read TGTGCCTGGGGGGGAAAAGGGGAGGACAATCAGCCCCAGCATTTT. This codes for CAWGGKGEDNQPQHF.

In this sample, this clone turned up once. The chain recombines TRBV12-2 with TRBJ1-2. TRBV12-2 is classified as a pseudogene. The CDR3 sequence is 15 residues long. CDR3 nucleotide sequence: TGTGCAAGTCGCGGGGACCGCCCTTCTAACTATGGCTACACCTTC. Protein sequence: CASRGDRPSNYGYTF.

The rearrangement uses TRBV2 and TRBJ1-5; possibly TRBD1 for D (5 bases). This CDR3 has 16 residues. From germline, CDR1 is SNHLY and CDR2 FYNNEI. Trimming cost V 3 bases and J 0 bases, with 12 bases left between them. CDR3 DNA: TGTGCCAGCAGTGATACAGGCCGTGATAGCAATCAGCCCCAGCATTTT. Translating it yields CASSDTGRDSNQPQHF.

The rearrangement uses TRBV5-1 and TRBJ2-1; D may correspond to TRBD1 or TRBD2 (6 bases each). Between the trimmed V and J ends, which lost 2 bases and 6 bases, there was a span of 18 bases. The CDR3 extends over 16 amino acids. Germline lookup yields CDR1 SGHRS and CDR2 YFSETQ. CDR3 sequence: CASSLPPQKGGNEQFF. The CDR3 DNA reads as TGCGCCAGCAGCTTACCCCCCCAAAAGGGGGGCAATGAGCAGTTCTTC.

The chain carries TRBV7-2 and TRBJ2-7; D not resolved. V was pared by 1 base and J by 2 bases, with 12 bases between. Germline CDR1 SGHTA, CDR2 FQGNSA. The CDR3 extends over 15 amino acids. The DNA of the CDR3 is TGTGCCAGCAGCTTAGGGTGGACGGACGCCTACGAGCAGTACTTC. Translating it yields CASSLGWTDAYEQYF.

The chain uses TRBV19 and TRBJ2-1, with D unresolved. Germline V gives CDR1 LNHDA, CDR2 SQIVND (reference sequence). The CDR3 spans 14 residues. V gave up 0 bases and J gave up 6 bases, with 9 bases separating them. CDR3: CASSIDLVPNEQFF. DNA for the CDR3: TGTGCCAGTAGTATAGACCTAGTTCCCAATGAGCAGTTCTTC.

The gene calls are TRBV6-1 and TRBJ1-5; possible D gene TRBD1, 6 bases. CDR3 size: 14 residues. The germline V gene encodes CDR1 MNHNS and CDR2 SASEGT. V was cut by 3 bases and J by 6 bases, with 12 bases left in between. The DNA of the CDR3 is TGTGCCAGCAGTGACGAGGGGGGAAGTCAGCCCCAGCATTTT. Translated: CASSDEGGSQPQHF.

The chain uses TRBV12-5 and TRBJ2-3; 9 nucleotides align to TRBD2. The length of the CDR3 is 15 residues. The V segment lost 6 bases and the J segment 3 bases; nucleotides outside the gene matches: 7. Germline values: CDR1 LGHNT, CDR2 FRNRAP. The CDR3 nucleotides are TGTGCTAGTGGCAACGGACTAGCGCGGACAGATACGCAGTATTTT. Residues: CASGNGLARTDTQYF.

The chain is built from TRBV7-9 and TRBJ2-1; 8 positions match TRBD1. The CDR3 loop spans 16 amino acids. V lost 5 bases to trimming and J lost 8 bases; unmatched junction nucleotides: 14. Germline V gene lookup returns CDR1 SEHNR and CDR2 FQNEAQ (reference sequence). The CDR3 spells CASSTTDRGAGYEQFF. DNA for the CDR3: TGTGCCAGCAGCACGACAGACAGGGGCGCGGGATATGAGCAGTTCTTC.

The chain joins TRBV4-2 to TRBJ2-2; the D gene is possibly TRBD2 (6 bases). The CDR3 runs to 15 residues. The V gene's germline CDR1 is LGHNA and CDR2 YNFKEQ. V gave up 4 bases and J gave up 7 bases, with 16 bases separating them. The CDR3 loop is CASSREELANGELFF. CDR3 in DNA: TGTGCCAGCAGCCGAGAGGAACTAGCTAACGGGGAGCTGTTTTTT.

V is TRBV6-6 and J is TRBJ1-1, with TRBD1 as a possible D gene (6 bases). V was cut by 1 base and J by 5 bases, with 14 bases left in between. The V gene's germline CDR1 is MNHNY and CDR2 SVGAGI (reference sequence). This CDR3 is 15 amino acids long. The CDR3 loop reads CASSYFGGARTEAFF. For the CDR3, the DNA is TGTGCCAGCAGTTACTTTGGGGGGGCAAGGACTGAAGCTTTCTTT.

The rearrangement links TRBV28 to TRBJ1-2; D call uncertain. Germline-derived CDR1 and CDR2 are MDHEN and SYDVKM. V was pared by 3 bases and J by 4 bases, with 6 bases between. The CDR3 covers 12 residues. The DNA of the CDR3 is TGTGCCAGCAGTTTTATAGCCTATGGCTACACCTTC. Residues: CASSFIAYGYTF.

V is TRBV6-1 and J is TRBJ2-2, with 9 bases matching TRBD2. The V and J ends lost 4 bases and 5 bases, in that order; junction bases with no gene match: 11. The CDR3 has 17 residues. Germline V gives CDR1 MNHNS, CDR2 SASEGT. The CDR3 DNA reads TGTGCCAGCAGTGGACCCTTGCTAGCGGGGAAAACCGGGGAGCTGTTTTTT. This codes for CASSGPLLAGKTGELFF.

The rearrangement joins TRBV6-6 to TRBJ2-1; tentatively, D is TRBD1 (6 bases). The CDR3 is made up of 13 amino acids. Germline V gene sequence: CDR1 MNHNY, CDR2 SVGAGI (reference sequence). Trimming pared 5 bases from V and 10 bases from J, leaving 15 bases between. CDR3 sequence (DNA): TGTGCCAGCAGTACCACAGGGCCCTGGGAGCAGTTCTTC. Translating gives CASSTTGPWEQFF.

The chain couples TRBV6-1 to TRBJ2-2; D perhaps matches TRBD1 (6 bases). Trimming took off 7 bases at V and 1 base at J, with 10 bases between the two ends. CDR3 length: 14 amino acids. Germline V gene data show CDR1 as MNHNS and CDR2 as SASEGT. DNA of the CDR3: TGTGCCAGCATGAGGACAGTGAACACCGGGGAGCTGTTTTTT. It encodes CASMRTVNTGELFF.

This sequence joins TRBV28 and TRBJ1-2, with D uncertain. The germline gives CDR1 MDHEN, CDR2 SYDVKM. The CDR3 is made up of 15 amino acids. V lost 3 bases and J 4 bases, leaving 15 bases between the germline ends. Written as DNA, the CDR3 is TGTGCCAGCAGTTTTCTCCGACTCGGAGGCTATGGCTACACCTTC. This encodes CASSFLRLGGYGYTF.

This sequence joins TRBV19 and TRBJ1-5, with a tentative D call TRBD1 (5 bases). V was pared by 5 bases and J by 3 bases, with 8 bases between. The CDR3 covers 13 residues. CDR1 LNHDA and CDR2 SQIVND come from the germline V gene (reference sequence). This chain's CDR3 is CASSPGINQPQHF. The CDR3 nucleotides read TGTGCCAGTAGTCCAGGGATCAATCAGCCCCAGCATTTT.

The gene calls are TRBV2 and TRBJ2-3; 14 bases line up with TRBD2. V was clipped by 2 bases and J by 1 base; unmatched bases: 5. The CDR3 is 18 amino acids. Looked up from germline, CDR1 is SNHLY and CDR2 is FYNNEI. In nucleotides, the CDR3 is TGTGCCAGCAGTGAACGGAGGGGACTAGCGGGAGGCACAGATACGCAGTATTTT. It is translated as CASSERRGLAGGTDTQYF. The entire variable domain, with the rest obtained from reference TRBV2 and TRBJ2-3, is as follows: EPEVTQTPSHQVTQMGQEVILRCVPISNHLYFYWYRQILGQKVEFLVSFYNNEISEKSEIFDDQFSVERPDGSNFTLKIRSTKLEDSAMYFCASSERRGLAGGTDTQYFGPGTRLTVL.

The chain couples TRBV19 to TRBJ1-5; 9 bases agree with TRBD1. The CDR3 has 15 amino acids. Germline lookup yields CDR1 LNHDA and CDR2 SQIVND (reference sequence). J gave up 5 bases and V 5 bases, and 7 bases lay outside the gene matches. The CDR3 here is CASSWPGQGYQPQHF. The CDR3 DNA sequence: TGTGCCAGTAGTTGGCCGGGACAGGGTTATCAGCCCCAGCATTTT.

This chain joins TRBV18 and TRBJ2-5; D is unresolved. The CDR3 length is 16 residues. V shed 0 bases and J shed 4 bases, with 15 bases lying between them. Germline V lookup: CDR1 KGHSH, CDR2 LQKENI. The CDR3 nucleotides read TGTGCCAGCTCACCACCGGTAGCCACGGAAGGAGAGACCCAGTACTTC. Its translation is CASSPPVATEGETQYF.

The chain is built from TRBV6-1 and TRBJ2-7, with D tentatively TRBD2 (7 bases). This CDR3 is 14 amino acids long. V shed 11 bases and J shed 3 bases, with 20 bases lying between them. The germline V gene has CDR1 MNHNS and CDR2 SASEGT. In DNA, the CDR3 is TGTGCCGGATGTCCGGGGGGCAAGTTCTACGAGCAGTACTTC. Translated, it gives CAGCPGGKFYEQYF.

V gene TRBV10-2 combines with J gene TRBJ2-2, with D tentatively TRBD1 (5 bases). The V and J ends lost 7 bases and 1 base respectively, with 16 bases between them. CDR1 is WSHSY and CDR2 is SAAADI in the germline V gene. This CDR3 is 16 amino acids long. CDR3 residues: CASNHDRSRNTGELFF. In DNA, the CDR3 is TGCGCCAGCAACCACGACAGATCAAGGAACACCGGGGAGCTGTTTTTT.

This chain uses TRBV5-1 with TRBJ2-3; TRBD1 aligns across 10 bases. CDR1 is SGHRS, CDR2 YFSETQ, per germline. The CDR3 has 15 residues. With V trimmed by 4 bases and J by 5 bases, 7 bases remained unmatched. CDR3 amino acids: CASSHDRGQGDTQYF. As DNA, the CDR3 is TGCGCCAGCAGCCATGACAGGGGGCAGGGAGATACGCAGTATTTT.